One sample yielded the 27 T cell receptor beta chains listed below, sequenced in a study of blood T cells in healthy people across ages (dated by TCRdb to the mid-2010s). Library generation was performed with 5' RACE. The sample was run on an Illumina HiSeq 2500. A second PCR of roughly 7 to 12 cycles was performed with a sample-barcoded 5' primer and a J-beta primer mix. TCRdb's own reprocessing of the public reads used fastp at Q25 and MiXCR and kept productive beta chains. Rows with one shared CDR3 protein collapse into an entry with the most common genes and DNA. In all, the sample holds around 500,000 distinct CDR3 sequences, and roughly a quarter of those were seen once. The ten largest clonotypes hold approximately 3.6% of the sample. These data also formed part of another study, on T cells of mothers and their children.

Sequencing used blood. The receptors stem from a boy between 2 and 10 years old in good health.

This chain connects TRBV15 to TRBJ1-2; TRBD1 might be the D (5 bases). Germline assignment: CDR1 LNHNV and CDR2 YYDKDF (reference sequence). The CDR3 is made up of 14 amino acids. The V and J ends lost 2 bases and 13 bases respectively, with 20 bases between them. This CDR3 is CATSRREFLTGVTF. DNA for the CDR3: TGTGCCACCAGCAGAAGGGAATTTTTAACAGGCGTCACCTTC. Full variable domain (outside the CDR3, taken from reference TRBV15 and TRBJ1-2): DAMVIQNPRYQVTQFGKPVTLSCSQTLNHNVMYWYQQKSSQAPKLLFHYYDKDFNNEADTPDNFQSRRPNTSFCFLDIRSPGLGDTAMYLCATSRREFLTGVTFGSGTRLTVV.

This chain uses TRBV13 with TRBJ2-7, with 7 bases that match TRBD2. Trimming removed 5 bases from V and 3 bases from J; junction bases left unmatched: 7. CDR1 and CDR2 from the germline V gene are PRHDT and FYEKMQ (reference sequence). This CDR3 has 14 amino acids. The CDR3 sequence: CASSLSGNIYEQYF. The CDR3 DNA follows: TGTGCCAGCAGCCTAAGCGGGAATATCTACGAGCAGTACTTC.

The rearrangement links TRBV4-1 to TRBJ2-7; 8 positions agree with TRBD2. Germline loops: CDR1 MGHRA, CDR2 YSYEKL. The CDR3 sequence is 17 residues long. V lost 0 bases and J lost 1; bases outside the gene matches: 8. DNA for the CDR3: TGCGCCAGCAGCCAAGATCTAGCGGGCGTTAGTTCCTACGAGCAGTACTTC. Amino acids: CASSQDLAGVSSYEQYF.

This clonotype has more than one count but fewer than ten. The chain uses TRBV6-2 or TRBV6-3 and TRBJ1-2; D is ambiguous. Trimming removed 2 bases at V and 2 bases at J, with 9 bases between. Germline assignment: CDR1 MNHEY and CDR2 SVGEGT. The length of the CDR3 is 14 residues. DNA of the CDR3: TGTGCCAGCAGTTACGGTGAGGAGAACTATGGCTACACCTTC. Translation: CASSYGEENYGYTF.

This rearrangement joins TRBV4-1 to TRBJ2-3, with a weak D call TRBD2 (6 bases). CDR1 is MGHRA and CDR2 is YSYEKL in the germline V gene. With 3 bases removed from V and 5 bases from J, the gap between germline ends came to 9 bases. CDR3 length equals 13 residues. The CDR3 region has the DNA TGCGCCAGCAGCCAGGAGGGGCGAGATACGCAGTATTTT. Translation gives CASSQEGRDTQYF.

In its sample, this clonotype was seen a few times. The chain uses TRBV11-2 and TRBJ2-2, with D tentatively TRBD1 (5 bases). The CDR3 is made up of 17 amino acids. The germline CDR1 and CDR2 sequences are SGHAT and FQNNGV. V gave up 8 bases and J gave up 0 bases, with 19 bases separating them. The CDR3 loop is CASSQSSGIANTGELFF. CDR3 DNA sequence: TGTGCCAGCTCACAAAGTTCAGGGATCGCGAACACCGGGGAGCTGTTTTTT.

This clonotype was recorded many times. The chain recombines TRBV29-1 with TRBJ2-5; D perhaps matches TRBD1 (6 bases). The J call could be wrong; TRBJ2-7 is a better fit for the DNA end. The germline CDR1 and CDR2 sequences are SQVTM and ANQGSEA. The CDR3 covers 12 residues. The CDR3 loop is CSVGLGAVEQYF. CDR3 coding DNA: TGCAGCGTTGGGTTGGGGGCAGTCGAGCAGTACTTC.

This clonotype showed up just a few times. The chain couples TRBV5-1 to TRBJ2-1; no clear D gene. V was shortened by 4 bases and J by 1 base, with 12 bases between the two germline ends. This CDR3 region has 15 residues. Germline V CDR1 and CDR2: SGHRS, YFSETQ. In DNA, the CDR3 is TGCGCCAGCAGCCCCCCGGTCTCTTCCTACAATGAGCAGTTCTTC. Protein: CASSPPVSSYNEQFF.

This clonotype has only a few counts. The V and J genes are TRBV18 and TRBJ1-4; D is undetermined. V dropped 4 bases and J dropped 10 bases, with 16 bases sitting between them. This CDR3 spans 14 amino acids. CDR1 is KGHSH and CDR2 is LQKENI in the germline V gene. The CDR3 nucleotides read TGTGCCAGCTCACTCTCCGGAGAGGGTGGAAAACTGTTTTTT. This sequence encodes CASSLSGEGGKLFF. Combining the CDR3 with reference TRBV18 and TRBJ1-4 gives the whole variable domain NAGVMQNPRHLVRRRGQEARLRCSPMKGHSHVYWYRQLPEEGLKFMVYLQKENIIDESGMPKERFSAEFPKEGPSILRIQQVVRGDSAAYFCASSLSGEGGKLFFGSGTQLSVL.

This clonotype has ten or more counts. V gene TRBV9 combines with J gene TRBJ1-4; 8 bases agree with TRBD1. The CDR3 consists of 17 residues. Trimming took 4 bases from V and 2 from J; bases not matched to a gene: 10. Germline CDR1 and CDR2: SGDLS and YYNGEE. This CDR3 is CASSPRQGHRTNEKLFF. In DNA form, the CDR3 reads TGTGCCAGCAGCCCGAGACAGGGGCACCGCACTAATGAAAAACTGTTTTTT.

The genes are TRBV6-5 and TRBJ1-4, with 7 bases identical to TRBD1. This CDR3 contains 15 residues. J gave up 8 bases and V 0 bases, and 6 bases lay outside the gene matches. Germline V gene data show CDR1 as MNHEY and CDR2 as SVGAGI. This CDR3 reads CASSYSTGSREKLFF. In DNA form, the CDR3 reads TGTGCCAGCAGTTACTCGACAGGGTCGCGGGAAAAACTGTTTTTT.

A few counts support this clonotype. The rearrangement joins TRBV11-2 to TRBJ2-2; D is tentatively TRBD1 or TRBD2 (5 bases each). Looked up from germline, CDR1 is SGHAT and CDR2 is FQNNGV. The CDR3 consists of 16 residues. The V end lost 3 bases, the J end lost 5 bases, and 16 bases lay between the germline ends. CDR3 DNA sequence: TGTGCCAGCAGCTTCCTGGATGGGTGGGGGACCGGGGAGCTGTTTTTT. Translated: CASSFLDGWGTGELFF. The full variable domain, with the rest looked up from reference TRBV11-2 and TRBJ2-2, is EAGVAQSPRYKIIEKRQSVAFWCNPISGHATLYWYQQILGQGPKLLIQFQNNGVVDDSQLPKDRFSAERLKGVDSTLKIQPAKLEDSAVYLCASSFLDGWGTGELFFGEGSRLTVL.

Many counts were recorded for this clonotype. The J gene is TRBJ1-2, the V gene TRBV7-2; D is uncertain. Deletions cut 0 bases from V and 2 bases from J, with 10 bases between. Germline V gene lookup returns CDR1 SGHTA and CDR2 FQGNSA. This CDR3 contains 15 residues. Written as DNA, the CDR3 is TGTGCCAGCAGCTTAGCGCTTGCGGGGAACTATGGCTACACCTTC. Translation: CASSLALAGNYGYTF.

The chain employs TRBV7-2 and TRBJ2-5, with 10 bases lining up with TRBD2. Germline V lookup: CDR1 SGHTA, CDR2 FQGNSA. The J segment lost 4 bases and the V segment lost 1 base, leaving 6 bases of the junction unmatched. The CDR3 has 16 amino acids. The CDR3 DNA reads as TGTGCCAGCAGCTTAGGTAGCGGGAGGAGAAGAGAGACCCAGTACTTC. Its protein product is CASSLGSGRRRETQYF. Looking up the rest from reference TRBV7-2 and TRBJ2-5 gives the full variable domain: GAGVSQSPSNKVTEKGKDVELRCDPISGHTALYWYRQSLGQGLEFLIYFQGNSAPDKSGLPSDRFSAERTGGSVSTLTIQRTQQEDSAVYLCASSLGSGRRRETQYFGPGTRLLVL.

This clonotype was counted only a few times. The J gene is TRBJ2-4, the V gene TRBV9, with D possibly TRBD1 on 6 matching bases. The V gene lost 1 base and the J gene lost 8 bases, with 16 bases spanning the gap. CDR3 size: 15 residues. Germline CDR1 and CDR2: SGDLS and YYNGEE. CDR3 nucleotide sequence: TGTGCCAGCAGCGTATCATGGGGGCGCATGGACATTCAGTACTTC. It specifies CASSVSWGRMDIQYF. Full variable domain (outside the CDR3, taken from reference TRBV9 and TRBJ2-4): DSGVTQTPKHLITATGQRVTLRCSPRSGDLSVYWYQQSLDQGLQFLIQYYNGEERAKGNILERFSAQQFPDLHSELNLSSLELGDSALYFCASSVSWGRMDIQYFGAGTRLSVL.

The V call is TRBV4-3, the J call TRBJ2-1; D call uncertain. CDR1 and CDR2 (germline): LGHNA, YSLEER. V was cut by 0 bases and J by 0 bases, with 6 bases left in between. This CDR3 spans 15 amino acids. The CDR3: CASSQEVSSYNEQFF. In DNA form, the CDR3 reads TGCGCCAGCAGCCAAGAAGTTAGCTCCTACAATGAGCAGTTCTTC.

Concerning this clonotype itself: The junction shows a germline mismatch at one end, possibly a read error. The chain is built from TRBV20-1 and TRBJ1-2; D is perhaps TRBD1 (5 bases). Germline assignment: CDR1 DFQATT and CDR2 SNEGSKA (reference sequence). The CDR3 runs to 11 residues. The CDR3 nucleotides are TGCAGTGCTAGAGTGTTGCAGGGCGCGTCCTTC. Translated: CSARVLQGASF.

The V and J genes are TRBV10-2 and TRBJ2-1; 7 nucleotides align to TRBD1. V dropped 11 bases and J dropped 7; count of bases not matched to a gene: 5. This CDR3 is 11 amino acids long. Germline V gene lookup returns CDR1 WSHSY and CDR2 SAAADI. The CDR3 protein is CAVSTGNEQFF. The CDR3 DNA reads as TGCGCCGTCTCGACAGGGAATGAGCAGTTCTTC.

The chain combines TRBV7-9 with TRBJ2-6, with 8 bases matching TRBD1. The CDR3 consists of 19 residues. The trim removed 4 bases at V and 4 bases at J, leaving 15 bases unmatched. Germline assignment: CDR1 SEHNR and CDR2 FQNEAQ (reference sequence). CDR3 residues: CASSSRTGQGPFGANVLTF. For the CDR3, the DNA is TGTGCCAGCAGCTCGAGGACCGGACAGGGCCCCTTCGGGGCCAACGTCCTGACTTTC.

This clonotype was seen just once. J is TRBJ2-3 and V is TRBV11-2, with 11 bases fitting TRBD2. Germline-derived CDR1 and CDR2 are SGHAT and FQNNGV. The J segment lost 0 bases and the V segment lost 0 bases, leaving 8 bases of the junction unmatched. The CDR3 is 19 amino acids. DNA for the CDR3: TGTGCCAGCAGCTTAGATGTAGCGGGGGGGCTTAGAAGCACAGATACGCAGTATTTT. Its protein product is CASSLDVAGGLRSTDTQYF.

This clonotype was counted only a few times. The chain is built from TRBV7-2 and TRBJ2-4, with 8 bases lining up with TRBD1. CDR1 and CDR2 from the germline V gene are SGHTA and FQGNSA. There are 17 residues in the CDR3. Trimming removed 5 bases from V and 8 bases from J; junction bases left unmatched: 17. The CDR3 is CASSPRQTTDRADIQYF. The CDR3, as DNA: TGTGCCAGCAGCCCGCGCCAGACTACGGACAGGGCGGACATTCAGTACTTC. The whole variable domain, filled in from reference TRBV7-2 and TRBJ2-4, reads GAGVSQSPSNKVTEKGKDVELRCDPISGHTALYWYRQSLGQGLEFLIYFQGNSAPDKSGLPSDRFSAERTGGSVSTLTIQRTQQEDSAVYLCASSPRQTTDRADIQYFGAGTRLSVL.

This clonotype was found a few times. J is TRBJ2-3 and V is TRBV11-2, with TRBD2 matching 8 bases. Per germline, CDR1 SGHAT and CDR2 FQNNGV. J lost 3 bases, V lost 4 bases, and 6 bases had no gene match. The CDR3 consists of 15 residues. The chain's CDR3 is CASSSLAGRTDTQYF. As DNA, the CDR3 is TGTGCCAGCAGCTCCCTAGCGGGCAGGACAGATACGCAGTATTTT.

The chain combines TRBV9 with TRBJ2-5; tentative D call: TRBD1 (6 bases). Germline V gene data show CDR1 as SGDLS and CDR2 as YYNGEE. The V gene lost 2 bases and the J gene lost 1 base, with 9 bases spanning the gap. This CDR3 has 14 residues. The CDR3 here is CASSVDSLQETQYF. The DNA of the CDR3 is TGTGCCAGCAGCGTGGACAGCCTCCAAGAGACCCAGTACTTC.

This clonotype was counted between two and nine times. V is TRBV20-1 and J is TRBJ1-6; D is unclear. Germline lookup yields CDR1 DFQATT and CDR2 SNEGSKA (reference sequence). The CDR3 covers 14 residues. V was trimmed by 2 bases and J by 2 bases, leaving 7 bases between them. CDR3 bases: TGCAGTGCTAGACCCGGGGCCTATAATTCACCCCTCCACTTT. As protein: CSARPGAYNSPLHF.

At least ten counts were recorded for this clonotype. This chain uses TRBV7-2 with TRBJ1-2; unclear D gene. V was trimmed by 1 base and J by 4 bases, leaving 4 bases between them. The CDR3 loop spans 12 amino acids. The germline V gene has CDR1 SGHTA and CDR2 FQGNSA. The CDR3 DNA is TGTGCCAGCAGCTTAGGAATCTATGGCTACACCTTC. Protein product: CASSLGIYGYTF.

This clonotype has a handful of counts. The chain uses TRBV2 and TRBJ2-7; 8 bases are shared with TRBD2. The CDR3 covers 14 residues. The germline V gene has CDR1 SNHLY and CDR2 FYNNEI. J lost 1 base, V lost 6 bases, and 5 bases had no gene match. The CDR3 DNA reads TGTGCCAGCAGGAACGGGGGGGAGTCCTACGAGCAGTACTTC. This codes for CASRNGGESYEQYF.

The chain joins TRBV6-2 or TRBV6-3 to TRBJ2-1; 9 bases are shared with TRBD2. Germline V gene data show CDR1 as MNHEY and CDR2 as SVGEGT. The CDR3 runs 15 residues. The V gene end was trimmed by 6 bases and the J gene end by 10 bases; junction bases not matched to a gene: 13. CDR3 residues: CASSPPREGLGEQFF. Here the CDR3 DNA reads TGTGCCAGCAGCCCACCGCGGGAGGGCCTAGGGGAGCAGTTCTTC.